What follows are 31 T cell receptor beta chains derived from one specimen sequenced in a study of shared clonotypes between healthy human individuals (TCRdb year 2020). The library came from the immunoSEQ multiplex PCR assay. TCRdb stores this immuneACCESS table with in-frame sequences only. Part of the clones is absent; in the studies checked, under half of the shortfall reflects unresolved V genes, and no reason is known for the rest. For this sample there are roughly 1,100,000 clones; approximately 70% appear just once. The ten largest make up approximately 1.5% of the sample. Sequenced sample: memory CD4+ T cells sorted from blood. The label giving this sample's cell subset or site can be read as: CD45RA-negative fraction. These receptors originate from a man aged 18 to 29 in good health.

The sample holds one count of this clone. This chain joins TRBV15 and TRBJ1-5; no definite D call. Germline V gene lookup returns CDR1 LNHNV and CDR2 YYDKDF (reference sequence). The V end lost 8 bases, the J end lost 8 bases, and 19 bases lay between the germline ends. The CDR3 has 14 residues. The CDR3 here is CATRPGQPWEPQHF. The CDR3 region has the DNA TGTGCCACCCGCCCGGGCCAGCCCTGGGAGCCCCAGCATTTT. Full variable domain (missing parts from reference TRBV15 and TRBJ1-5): DAMVIQNPRYQVTQFGKPVTLSCSQTLNHNVMYWYQQKSSQAPKLLFHYYDKDFNNEADTPDNFQSRRPNTSFCFLDIRSPGLGDTAMYLCATRPGQPWEPQHFGDGTRLSIL.

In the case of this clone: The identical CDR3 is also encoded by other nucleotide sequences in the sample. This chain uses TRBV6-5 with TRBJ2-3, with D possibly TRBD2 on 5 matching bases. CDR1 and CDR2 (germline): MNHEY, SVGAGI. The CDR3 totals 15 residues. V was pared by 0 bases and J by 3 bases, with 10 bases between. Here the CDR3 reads CASSYSVGVTDTQYF. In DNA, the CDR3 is TGTGCCAGCAGTTACTCGGTGGGAGTAACAGATACGCAGTATTTT.

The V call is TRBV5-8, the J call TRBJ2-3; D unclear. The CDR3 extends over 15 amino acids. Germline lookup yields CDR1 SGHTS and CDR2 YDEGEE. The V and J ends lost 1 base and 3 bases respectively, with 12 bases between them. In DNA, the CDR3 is TGTGCCAGCAGCTTGTACCAGTTGGGTACAGATACGCAGTATTTT. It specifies CASSLYQLGTDTQYF.

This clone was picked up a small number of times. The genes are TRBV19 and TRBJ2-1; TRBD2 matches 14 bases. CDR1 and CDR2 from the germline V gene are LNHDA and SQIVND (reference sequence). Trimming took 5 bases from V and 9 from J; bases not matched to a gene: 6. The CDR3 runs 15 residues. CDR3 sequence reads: CASSWGTSGSGEQFF. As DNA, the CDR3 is TGTGCCAGTAGTTGGGGGACTAGCGGGAGTGGTGAGCAGTTCTTC.

CDR3 sequence: CASSYLGQRLTYEQYF. In nucleotides, the CDR3 is TGTGCCAGCAGTTACTTGGGACAGAGGTTGACCTACGAGCAGTACTTC. The chain carries TRBV6-8 and TRBJ2-7; TRBD1 matches at 7 bases. The CDR3 length is 16 residues. Germline loops: CDR1 MNHGY, CDR2 SAAAGT. V shed 1 base and J 2 bases; nucleotides not matched to a gene: 8.

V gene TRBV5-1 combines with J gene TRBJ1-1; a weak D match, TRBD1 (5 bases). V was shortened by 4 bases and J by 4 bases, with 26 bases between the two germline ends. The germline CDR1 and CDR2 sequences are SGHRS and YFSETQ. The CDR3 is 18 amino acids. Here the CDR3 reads CASSQMTPGRPMGTEAFF. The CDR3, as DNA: TGCGCCAGCAGCCAAATGACACCGGGACGTCCCATGGGCACTGAAGCTTTCTTT.

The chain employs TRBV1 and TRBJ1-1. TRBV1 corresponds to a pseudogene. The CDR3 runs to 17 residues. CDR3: CTSSQEVTGRWNTEAFF. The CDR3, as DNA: TGCACCAGCAGCCAAGAGGTAACGGGACGGTGGAACACTGAAGCTTTCTTT.

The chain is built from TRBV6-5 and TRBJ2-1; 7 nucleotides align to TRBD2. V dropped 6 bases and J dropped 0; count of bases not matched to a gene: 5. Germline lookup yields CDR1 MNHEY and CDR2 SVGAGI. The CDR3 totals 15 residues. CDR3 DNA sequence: TGTGCCAGCAGCTTAAGCGGGATCTCCTACAATGAGCAGTTCTTC. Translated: CASSLSGISYNEQFF.

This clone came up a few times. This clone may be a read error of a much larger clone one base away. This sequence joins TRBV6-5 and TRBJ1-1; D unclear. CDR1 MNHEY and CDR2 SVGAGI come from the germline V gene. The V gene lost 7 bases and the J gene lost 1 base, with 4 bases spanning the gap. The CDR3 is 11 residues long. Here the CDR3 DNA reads TGTGCCAGCAATAGGAACACTGAAGCTTTCTTT. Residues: CASNRNTEAFF.

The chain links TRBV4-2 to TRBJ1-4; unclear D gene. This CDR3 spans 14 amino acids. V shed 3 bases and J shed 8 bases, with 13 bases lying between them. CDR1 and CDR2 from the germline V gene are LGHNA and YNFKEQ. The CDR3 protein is CASSQTAVGEKLFF. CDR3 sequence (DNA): TGTGCCAGCAGCCAGACCGCGGTTGGGGAAAAACTGTTTTTT.

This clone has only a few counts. The CDR3 is CASSLRQFAGEKLFF. The CDR3 region has the DNA TGTGCCAGCAGCCTAAGACAGTTCGCGGGTGAAAAACTGTTTTTT. The chain is built from TRBV28 and TRBJ1-4; D perhaps matches TRBD1 (5 bases). Germline CDR1 is MDHEN and CDR2 is SYDVKM. Trimming pared 6 bases from V and 7 bases from J, leaving 18 bases between. There are 15 residues in the CDR3.

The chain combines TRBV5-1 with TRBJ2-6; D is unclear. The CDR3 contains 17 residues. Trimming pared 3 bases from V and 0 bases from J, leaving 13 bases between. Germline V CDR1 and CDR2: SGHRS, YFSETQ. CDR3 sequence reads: CASSSGDFISGANVLTF. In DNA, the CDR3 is TGCGCCAGCAGCTCGGGCGATTTCATCTCTGGGGCCAACGTCCTGACTTTC.

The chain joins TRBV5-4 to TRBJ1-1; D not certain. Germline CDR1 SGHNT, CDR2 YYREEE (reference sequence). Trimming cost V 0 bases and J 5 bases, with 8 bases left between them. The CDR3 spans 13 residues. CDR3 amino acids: CASSLGARTEAFF. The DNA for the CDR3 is TGTGCCAGCAGCTTGGGGGCACGAACTGAAGCTTTCTTT.

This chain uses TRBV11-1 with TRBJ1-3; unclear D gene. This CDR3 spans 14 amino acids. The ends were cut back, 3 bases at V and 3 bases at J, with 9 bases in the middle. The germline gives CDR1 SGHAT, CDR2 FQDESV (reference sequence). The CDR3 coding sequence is TGTGCCAGCAGCTTGGAGCCAGATGGAAACACCATATATTTT. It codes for CASSLEPDGNTIYF.

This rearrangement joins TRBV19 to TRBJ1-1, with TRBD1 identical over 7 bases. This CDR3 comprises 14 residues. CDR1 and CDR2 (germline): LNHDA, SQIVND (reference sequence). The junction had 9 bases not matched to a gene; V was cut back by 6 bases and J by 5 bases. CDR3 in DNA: TGTGCCAGTAGATATACAGGGGTGGTTACTGAAGCTTTCTTT. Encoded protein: CASRYTGVVTEAFF.

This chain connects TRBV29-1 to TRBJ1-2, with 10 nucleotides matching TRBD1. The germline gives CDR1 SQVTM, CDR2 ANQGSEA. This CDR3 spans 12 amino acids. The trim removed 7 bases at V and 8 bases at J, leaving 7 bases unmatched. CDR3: CSAGQGVEGYTF. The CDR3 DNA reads TGCAGCGCCGGACAGGGGGTTGAGGGCTACACCTTC.

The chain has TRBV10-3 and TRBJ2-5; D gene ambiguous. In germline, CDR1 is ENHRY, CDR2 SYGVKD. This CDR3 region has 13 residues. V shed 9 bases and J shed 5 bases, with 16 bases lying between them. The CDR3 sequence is CAMSYTERETQYF. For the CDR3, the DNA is TGTGCCATGAGTTATACGGAACGGGAGACCCAGTACTTC.

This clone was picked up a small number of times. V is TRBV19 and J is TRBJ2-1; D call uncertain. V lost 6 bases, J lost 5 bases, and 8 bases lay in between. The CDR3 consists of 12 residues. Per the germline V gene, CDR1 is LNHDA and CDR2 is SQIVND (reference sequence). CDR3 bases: TGTGCCAGTAGCACACGGGACAATGAGCAGTTCTTC. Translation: CASSTRDNEQFF.

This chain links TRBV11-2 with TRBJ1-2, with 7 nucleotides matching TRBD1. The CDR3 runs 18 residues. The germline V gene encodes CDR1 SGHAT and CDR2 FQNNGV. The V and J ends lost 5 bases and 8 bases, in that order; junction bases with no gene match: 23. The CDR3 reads CASSLRQGNDLVGRGYTF. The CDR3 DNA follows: TGTGCCAGCAGCCTTAGACAGGGAAATGATTTAGTGGGCCGGGGCTACACCTTC.

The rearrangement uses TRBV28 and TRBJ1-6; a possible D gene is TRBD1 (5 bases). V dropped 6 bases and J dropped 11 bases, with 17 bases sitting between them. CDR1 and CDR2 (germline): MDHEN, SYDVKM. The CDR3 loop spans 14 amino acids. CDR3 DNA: TGTGCCAGCAGGTCCGGGGCAGCCAGGACACCCCTCCACTTT. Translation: CASRSGAARTPLHF.

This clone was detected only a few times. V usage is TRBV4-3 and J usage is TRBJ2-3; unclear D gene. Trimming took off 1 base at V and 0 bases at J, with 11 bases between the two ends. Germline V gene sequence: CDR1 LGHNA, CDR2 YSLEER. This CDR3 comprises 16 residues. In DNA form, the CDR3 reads TGCGCCAGCAGCCAAGCTTACGCGGCTAGCACAGATACGCAGTATTTT. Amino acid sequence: CASSQAYAASTDTQYF.

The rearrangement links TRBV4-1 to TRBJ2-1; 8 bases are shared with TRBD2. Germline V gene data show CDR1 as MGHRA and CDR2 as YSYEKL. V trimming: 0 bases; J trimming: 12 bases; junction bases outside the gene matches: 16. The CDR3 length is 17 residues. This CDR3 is CASSQDLSGSTYFGQFF. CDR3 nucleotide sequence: TGCGCCAGCAGCCAAGATTTGAGCGGGAGCACTTATTTCGGGCAGTTCTTC.

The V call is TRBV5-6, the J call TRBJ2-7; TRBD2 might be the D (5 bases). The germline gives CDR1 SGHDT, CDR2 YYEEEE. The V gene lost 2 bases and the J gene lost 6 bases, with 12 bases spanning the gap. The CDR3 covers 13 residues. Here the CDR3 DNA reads TGTGCCAGCAGCTTTATCGGGGTCGGCGAGCAGTACTTC. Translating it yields CASSFIGVGEQYF.

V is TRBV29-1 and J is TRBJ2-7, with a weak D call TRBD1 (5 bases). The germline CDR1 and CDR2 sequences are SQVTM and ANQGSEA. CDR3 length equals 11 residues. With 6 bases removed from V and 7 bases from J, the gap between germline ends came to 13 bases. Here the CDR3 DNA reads TGCAGCGTATCAGGGCCAGGAGAGCAGTACTTC. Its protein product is CSVSGPGEQYF.

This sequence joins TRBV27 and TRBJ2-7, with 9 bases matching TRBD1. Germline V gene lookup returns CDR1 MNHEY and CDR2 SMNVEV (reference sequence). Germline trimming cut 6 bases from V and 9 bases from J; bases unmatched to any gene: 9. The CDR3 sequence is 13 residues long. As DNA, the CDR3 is TGTGCCAGCAGACAGGGGGCGGGAATCGGGCAGTACTTC. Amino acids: CASRQGAGIGQYF.

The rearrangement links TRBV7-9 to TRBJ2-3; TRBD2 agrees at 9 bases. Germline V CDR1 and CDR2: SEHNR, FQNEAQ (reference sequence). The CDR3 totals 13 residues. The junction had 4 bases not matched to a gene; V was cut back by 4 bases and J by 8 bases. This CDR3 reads CASSSEAGGTQYF. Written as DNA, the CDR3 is TGTGCCAGCAGCTCGGAAGCGGGAGGTACGCAGTATTTT. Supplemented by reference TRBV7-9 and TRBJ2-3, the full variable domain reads DTGVSQNPRHKITKRGQNVTFRCDPISEHNRLYWYRQTLGQGPEFLTYFQNEAQLEKSRLLSDRFSAERPKGSFSTLEIQRTEQGDSAMYLCASSSEAGGTQYFGPGTRLTVL.

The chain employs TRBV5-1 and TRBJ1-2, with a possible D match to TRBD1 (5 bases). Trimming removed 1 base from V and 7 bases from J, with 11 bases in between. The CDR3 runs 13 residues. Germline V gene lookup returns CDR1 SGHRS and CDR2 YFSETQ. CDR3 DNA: TGCGCCAGCAGCTTGCGATGGGACGGTGGCTACACCTTC. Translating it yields CASSLRWDGGYTF. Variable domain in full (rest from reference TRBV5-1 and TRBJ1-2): KAGVTQTPRYLIKTRGQQVTLSCSPISGHRSVSWYQQTPGQGLQFLFEYFSETQRNKGNFPGRFSGRQFSNSRSEMNVSTLELGDSALYLCASSLRWDGGYTFGSGTRLTVV.

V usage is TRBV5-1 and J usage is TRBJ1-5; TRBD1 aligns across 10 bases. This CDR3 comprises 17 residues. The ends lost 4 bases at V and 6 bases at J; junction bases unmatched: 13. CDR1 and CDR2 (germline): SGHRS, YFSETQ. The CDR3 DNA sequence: TGCGCCAGCAGCCCACTGGGACAGGGGACGGGAAGTCAGCCCCAGCATTTT. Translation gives CASSPLGQGTGSQPQHF. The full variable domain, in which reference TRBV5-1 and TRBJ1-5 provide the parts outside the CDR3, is KAGVTQTPRYLIKTRGQQVTLSCSPISGHRSVSWYQQTPGQGLQFLFEYFSETQRNKGNFPGRFSGRQFSNSRSEMNVSTLELGDSALYLCASSPLGQGTGSQPQHFGDGTRLSIL.

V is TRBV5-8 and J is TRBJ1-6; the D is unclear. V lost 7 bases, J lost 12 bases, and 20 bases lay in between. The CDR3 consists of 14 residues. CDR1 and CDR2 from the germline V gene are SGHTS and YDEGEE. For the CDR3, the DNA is TGTGCCAGCGGAGACCTAGGGCTGCAAGGACCCCTCCACTTT. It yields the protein CASGDLGLQGPLHF.

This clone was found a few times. The CDR3 sequence: CASSLVGAEQYF. Here the CDR3 DNA reads TGCGCCAGCAGCTTGGTAGGTGCCGAGCAGTACTTC. The rearrangement joins TRBV5-1 to TRBJ2-7; no reliable D call. This CDR3 is built from 12 residues. V was cut by 0 bases and J by 6 bases, with 7 bases left in between. Germline loops: CDR1 SGHRS, CDR2 YFSETQ.

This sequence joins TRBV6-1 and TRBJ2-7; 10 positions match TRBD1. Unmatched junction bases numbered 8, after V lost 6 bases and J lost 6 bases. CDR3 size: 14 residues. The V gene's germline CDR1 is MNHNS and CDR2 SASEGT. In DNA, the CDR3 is TGTGCCAGCAGATCCCGGGACAGGGGCAGCGAGCAGTACTTC. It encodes CASRSRDRGSEQYF.